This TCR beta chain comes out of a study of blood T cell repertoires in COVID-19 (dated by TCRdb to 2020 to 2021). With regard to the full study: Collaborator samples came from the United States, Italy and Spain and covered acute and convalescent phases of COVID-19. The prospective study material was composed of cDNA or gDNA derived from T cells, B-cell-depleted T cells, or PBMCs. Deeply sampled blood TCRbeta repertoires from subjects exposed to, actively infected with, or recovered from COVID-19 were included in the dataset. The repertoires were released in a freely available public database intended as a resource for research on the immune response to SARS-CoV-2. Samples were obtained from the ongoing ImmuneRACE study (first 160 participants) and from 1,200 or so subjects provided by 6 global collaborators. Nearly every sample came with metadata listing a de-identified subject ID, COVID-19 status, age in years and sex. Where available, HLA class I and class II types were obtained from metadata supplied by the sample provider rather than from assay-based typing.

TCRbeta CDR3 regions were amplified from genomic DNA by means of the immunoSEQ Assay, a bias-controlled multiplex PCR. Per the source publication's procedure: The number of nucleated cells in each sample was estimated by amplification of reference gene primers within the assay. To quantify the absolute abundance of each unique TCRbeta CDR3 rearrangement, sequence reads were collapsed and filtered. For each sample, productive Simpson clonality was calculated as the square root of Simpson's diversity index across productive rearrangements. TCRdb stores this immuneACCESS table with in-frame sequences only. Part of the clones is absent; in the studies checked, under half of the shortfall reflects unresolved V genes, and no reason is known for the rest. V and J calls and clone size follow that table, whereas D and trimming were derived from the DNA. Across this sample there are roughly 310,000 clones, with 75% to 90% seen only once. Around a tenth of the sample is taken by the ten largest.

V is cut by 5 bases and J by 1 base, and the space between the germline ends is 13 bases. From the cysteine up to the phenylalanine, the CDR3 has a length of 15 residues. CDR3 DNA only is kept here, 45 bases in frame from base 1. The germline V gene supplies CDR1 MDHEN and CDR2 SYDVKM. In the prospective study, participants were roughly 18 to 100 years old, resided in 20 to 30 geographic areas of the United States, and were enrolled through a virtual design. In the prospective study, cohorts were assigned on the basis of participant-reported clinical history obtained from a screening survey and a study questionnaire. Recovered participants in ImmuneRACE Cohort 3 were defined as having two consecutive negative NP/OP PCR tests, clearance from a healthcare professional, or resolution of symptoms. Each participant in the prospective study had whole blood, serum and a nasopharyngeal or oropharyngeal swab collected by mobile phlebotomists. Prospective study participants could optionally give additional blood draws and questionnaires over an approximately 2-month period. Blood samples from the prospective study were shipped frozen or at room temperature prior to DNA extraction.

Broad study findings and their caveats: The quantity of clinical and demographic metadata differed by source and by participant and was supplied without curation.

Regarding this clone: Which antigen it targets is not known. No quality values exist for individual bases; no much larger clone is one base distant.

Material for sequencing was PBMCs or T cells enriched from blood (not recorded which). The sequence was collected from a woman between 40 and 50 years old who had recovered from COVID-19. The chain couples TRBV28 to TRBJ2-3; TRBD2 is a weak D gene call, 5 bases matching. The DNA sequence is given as TGTGCCAGCAGTCCGACCGTGAGGGGCACAGATACGCAGTATTTT. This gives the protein CASSPTVRGTDTQYF.